This T cell receptor beta chain was recovered during a study of T cells after yellow fever vaccination (dated by TCRdb to the late 2010s). Some background on the complete study: The SMART-Seq v4 Ultra Low Input RNA kit was used to prepare libraries from fractions with low cell numbers. Blood was drawn at multiple timepoints before and after primary and secondary immunization, with bulk PBMC replicates and cell subsets isolated. Bulk TCR alpha and beta repertoires were sequenced longitudinally to track T-cell clones before and after primary and booster YFV17D yellow fever vaccination. The cohort comprised two healthy male donors, one aged 18 to 30 and one aged 30 to 40 years. What the study reported, not specific to this receptor: Compared with the primary T-cell response, the secondary T-cell response was faster but weaker, reaching its peak on day 5 rather than on day 15. After the booster, most clones that had expanded after primary vaccination were detected again (approximately 95% of CD4 and around nine tenths of CD8), suggesting broad maintenance of memory. A small fraction of clonotypes showed up in both the CD4 and CD8 compartments, probably as a result of convergent recombination. Because abundant contaminating clonotypes from the bulk population could be contained in FACS-sorted repertoires, computational filtering was required. Only a couple of donors were included in the study, so the extent to which the findings can be generalized is limited.

As for this clonotype: Its antigen target is currently unknown. No much larger clone is present one base from it, and per-base qualities are unavailable.

The CDR3 contains 13 residues, cysteine and phenylalanine counted. Of all the DNA, just the CDR3 is kept, 39 bases in frame from base 1. In the germline V gene (reference sequence), CDR1 corresponds to DFQATT and CDR2 to SNEGSKA. V is pared back by 8 bases and J by 4 bases, with 18 bases lying between the germline termini. What this sample's treatment or condition label stands for: live attenuated yellow fever vaccine strain. Two biological replicates of bulk PBMCs were collected at each blood-draw timepoint. A standard Ficoll-Paque protocol was used to isolate PBMCs from peripheral blood. RNA was extracted with TriZol from bulk PBMCs, CD4 and CD8 fractions, and dextramer-positive and dextramer-negative fractions. TCR cDNA was made using 5'RACE template switching, a step that added a universal primer site and unique molecular identifiers. cDNA synthesis was primed from both the TCR alpha and TCR beta constant segments. Library amplification used two PCR steps, and the second PCR step added sample barcodes and sequencing adapters. Sequencing of libraries was performed on Illumina HiSeq 2500 (2x100 bp) or NovaSeq (2x150 bp). The study's own analysis went as follows. MIGEC handled demultiplexing of reads and collapsing into UMI consensus sequences, while MiXCR performed V(D)J alignment. Clonotypes responding to the vaccine were identified with edgeR on replicate PBMC samples, with the criteria of FDR below 0.01 and a log2 fold change above 5 up to day 15. Each bulk clonotype received a CD4 or CD8 identity based on whether the sequenced CD4 or CD8 repertoire contained that clonotype at higher abundance. Clones were called with MiXCR by TCRdb after fastp trimmed the public reads at Q25, and only in-frame beta chains were retained. Merged by CDR3 protein, the rows form single entries marked with the most common genes and DNA. TCRdb's processing, not the authors', yielded these V and J calls. The sample table shows hundreds of thousands of distinct CDR3 sequences, and roughly an eighth are seen once. 15% of the sample comes from the top ten.

This sequence uses TRBV20-1 and TRBJ2-7; the D region possibly corresponds to TRBD1 (7 bases align). The sequence was obtained from a young man who received the YFV17D yellow fever vaccine. The specimen comprised PBMCs, sampled on the day of the yellow fever booster vaccination. Here the CDR3 is given as CSILGAGGYEQYF. The DNA reads as follows: TGCAGTATCCTAGGCGCAGGGGGGTACGAGCAGTACTTC.